The present TCR beta chain was sequenced within a study of radiation and T cells in renal cell carcinoma. Overall study results and limits: Pretreatment tumor biopsies were lacking, so baseline clonotypes are unknown.

TCRdb's table, derived via immunoSEQ multiplex PCR, lists solely in-frame clones and lacks some. The sample has some 95,000 clones, 70% to 90% seen once. As regards this clone: The antigen is not known.

The CDR3 is 14 residues long. Germline V CDR1 and CDR2: MNHEY, SVGAGI. Trimming removed 5 bases from V and 3 bases from J; junction bases left unmatched: 7. The sample's time point: baseline pretreatment blood. The treatment: 15 Gy SBRT to primary tumor, nephrectomy 4 weeks later. The receptor was derived from a man aged 50 to 60 with renal cell carcinoma. The chain recombines TRBV6-5 with TRBJ2-7; 7 positions match TRBD2. The sample consisted of blood, taken from a patient whose treatment included radiotherapy and nephrectomy. CDR3 in DNA: TGTGCCAGCAGTACCATTTCGGGGGGCTACGAGCAGTACTTC. It encodes CASSTISGGYEQYF.